The clone carrying this T cell receptor (beta chain) showed up many times. Its antigen is still unknown. The CDR3 loop spans 12 amino acids. V lost 7 bases and J lost 3; bases outside the gene matches: 3. Germline CDR1 reads SQVTM; CDR2 reads ANQGSEA. The authors made TCR cDNA by 5'RACE template switching, adding a universal primer site and UMIs. MiXCR was run by TCRdb on the 5' RACE reads, yielding one entry per CDR3 protein. Among 300,000 or so distinct CDR3 sequences listed, over 10% were seen once. This entry is derived from a study of T cells after yellow fever vaccination. Study findings and constraints: Primary-vaccination clones mostly resurfaced post-booster (about 95% CD4, under 90% CD8).

Sequencing used CD4+ T cells sorted from PBMCs, obtained 45 days after the yellow fever booster vaccination. The clonotype was recovered from a man aged 25-45 years who received the YFV17D yellow fever vaccine. The chain recombines TRBV29-1 with TRBJ1-1, with TRBD1 matching 9 bases. In DNA, the CDR3 is TGCAGCGGTAGACAGGGGGACACTGAAGCTTTCTTT. Residues: CSGRQGDTEAFF.